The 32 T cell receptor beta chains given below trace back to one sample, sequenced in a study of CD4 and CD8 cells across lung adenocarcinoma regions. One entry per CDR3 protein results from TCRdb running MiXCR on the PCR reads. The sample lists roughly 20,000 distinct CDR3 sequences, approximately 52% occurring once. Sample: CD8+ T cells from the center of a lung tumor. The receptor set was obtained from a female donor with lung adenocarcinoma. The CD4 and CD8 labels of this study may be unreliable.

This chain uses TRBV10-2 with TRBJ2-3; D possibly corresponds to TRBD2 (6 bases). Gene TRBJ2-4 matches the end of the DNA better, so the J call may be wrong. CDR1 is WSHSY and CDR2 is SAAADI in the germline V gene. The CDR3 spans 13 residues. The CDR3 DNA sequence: TGCGCCAGGGGGGTGGGAGGCAAGAGTACTCAGTACTTC. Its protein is CARGVGGKSTQYF.

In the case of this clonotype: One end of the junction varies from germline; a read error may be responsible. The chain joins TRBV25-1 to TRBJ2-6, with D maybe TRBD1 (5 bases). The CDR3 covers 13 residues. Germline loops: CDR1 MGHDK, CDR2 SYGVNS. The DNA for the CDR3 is TGTGCCAGCAGAGGTGATGGGGCCAACGTGCTGAACTTC. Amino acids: CASRGDGANVLNF.

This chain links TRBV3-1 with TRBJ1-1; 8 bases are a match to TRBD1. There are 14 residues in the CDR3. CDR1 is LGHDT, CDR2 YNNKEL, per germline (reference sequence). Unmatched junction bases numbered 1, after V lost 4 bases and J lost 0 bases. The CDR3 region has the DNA TGTGCCAGCAGCCCGACAGGGGTGAACACTGAAGCTTTCTTT. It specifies CASSPTGVNTEAFF.

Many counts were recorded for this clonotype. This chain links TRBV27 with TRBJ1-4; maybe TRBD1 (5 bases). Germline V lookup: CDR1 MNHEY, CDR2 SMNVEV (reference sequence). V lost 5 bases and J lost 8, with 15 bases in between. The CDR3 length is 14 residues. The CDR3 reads CASSPDMFGEKLFF. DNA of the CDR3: TGTGCCAGCAGTCCGGACATGTTCGGGGAAAAACTGTTTTTT.

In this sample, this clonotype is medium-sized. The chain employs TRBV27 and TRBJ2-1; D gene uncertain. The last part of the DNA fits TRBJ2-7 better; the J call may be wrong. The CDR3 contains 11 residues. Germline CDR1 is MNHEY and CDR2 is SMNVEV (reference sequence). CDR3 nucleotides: TGTGCCAGCCGATGCCCATACGAGCAGTACGTC. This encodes CASRCPYEQYV.

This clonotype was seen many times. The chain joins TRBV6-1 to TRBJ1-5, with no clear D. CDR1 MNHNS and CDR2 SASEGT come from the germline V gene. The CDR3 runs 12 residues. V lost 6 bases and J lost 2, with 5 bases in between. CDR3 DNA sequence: TGTGCCAGCAGCCGAGGCAATCAGCCCCAGCATTTT. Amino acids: CASSRGNQPQHF.

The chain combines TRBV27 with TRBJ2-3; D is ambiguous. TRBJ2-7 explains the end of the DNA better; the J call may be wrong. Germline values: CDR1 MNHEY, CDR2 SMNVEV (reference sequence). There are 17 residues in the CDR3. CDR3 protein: CASSSPLFGSSTDTQYF. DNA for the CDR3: TGTGCCAGCAGTTCCCCACTTTTCGGGTCCTCCACAGATACGCAGTACTTC.

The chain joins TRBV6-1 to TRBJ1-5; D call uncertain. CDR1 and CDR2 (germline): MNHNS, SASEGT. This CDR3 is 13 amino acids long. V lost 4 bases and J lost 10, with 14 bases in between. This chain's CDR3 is CASSAQALEPQHF. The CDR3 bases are TGTGCCAGCAGTGCTCAGGCATTGGAACCCCAGCATTTT.

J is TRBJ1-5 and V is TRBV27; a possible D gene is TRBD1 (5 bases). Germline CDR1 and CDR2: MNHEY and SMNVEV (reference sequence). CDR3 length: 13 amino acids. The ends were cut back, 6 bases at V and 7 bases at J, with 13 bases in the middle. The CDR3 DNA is TGTGCCAGCAGCCTCAGGGTTTGGCAGCCCCAGCATTTT. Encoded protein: CASSLRVWQPQHF.

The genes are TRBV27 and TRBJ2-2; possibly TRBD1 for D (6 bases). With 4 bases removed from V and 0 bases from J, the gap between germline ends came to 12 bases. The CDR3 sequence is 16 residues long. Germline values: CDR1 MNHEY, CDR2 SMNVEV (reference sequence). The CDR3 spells CASSWDKKANTGELFF. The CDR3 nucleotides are TGTGCCAGCAGTTGGGACAAGAAGGCGAACACCGGGGAGCTGTTTTTT.

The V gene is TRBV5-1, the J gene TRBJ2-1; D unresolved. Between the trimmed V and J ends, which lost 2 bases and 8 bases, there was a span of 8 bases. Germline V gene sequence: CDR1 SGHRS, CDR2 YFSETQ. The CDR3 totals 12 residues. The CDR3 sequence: CASSFFRDEQFF. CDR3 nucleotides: TGCGCCAGCAGCTTCTTTCGGGATGAGCAGTTCTTC. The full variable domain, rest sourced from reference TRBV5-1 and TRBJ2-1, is KAGVTQTPRYLIKTRGQQVTLSCSPISGHRSVSWYQQTPGQGLQFLFEYFSETQRNKGNFPGRFSGRQFSNSRSEMNVSTLELGDSALYLCASSFFRDEQFFGPGTRLTVL.

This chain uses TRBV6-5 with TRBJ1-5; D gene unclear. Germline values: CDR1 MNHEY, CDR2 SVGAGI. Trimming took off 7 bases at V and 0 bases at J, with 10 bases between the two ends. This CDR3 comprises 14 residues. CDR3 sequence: CASTVKYSNQPQHF. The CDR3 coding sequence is TGTGCCAGCACCGTTAAATATAGCAATCAGCCCCAGCATTTT.

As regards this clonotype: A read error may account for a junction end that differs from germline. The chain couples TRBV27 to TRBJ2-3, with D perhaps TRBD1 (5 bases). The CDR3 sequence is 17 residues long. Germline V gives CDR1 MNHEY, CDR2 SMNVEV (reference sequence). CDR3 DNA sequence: TGTGCCAGCAGTCCCGGAATAGGGGCCGGTGGTGCAGAGACGCAGTATTTC. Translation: CASSPGIGAGGAETQYF.

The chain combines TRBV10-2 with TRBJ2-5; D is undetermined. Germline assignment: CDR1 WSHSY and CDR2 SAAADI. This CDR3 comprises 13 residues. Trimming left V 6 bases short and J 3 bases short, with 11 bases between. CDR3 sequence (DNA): TGCGCCAGCAGCTGGACGGAGAAAGAGACCCAGTACTTC. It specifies CASSWTEKETQYF.

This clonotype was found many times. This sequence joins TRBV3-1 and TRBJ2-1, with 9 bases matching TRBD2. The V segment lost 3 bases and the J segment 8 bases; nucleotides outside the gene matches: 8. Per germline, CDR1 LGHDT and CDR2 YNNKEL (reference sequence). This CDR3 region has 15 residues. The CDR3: CASSHGISGSYEQFF. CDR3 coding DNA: TGTGCCAGCAGCCATGGTATTAGCGGGAGCTATGAGCAGTTCTTC.

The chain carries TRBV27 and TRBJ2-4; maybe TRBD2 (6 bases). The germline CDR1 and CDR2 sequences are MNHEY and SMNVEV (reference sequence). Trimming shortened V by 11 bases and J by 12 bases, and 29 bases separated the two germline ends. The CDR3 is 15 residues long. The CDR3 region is CARISGERATDTQYF. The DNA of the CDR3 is TGTGCCCGCATCTCGGGGGAGAGAGCCACAGACACTCAGTACTTC.

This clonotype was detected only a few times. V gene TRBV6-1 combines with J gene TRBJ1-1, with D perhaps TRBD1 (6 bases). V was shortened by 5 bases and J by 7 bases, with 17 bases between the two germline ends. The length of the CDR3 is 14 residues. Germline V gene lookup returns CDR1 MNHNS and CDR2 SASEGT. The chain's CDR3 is CASSPRGAGGEAFF. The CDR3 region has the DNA TGTGCCAGCAGTCCCCGGGGGGCAGGAGGTGAAGCTTTCTTT.

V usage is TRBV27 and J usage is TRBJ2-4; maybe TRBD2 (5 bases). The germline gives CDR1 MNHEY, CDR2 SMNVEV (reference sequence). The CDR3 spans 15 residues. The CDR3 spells CGRRSGVRRQNTQYF. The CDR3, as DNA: TGTGGCAGGAGGTCCGGGGTCCGGCGCCAAAACACCCAGTACTTC.

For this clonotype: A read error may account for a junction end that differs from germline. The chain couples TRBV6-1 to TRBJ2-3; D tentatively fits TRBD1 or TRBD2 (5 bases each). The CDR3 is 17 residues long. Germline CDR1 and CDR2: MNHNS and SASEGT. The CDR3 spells CASIPSPRGVSTGAQFF. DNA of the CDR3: TGTGCCAGCATCCCGTCCCCCCGGGGTGTGAGCACCGGGGCGCAGTTTTTT.

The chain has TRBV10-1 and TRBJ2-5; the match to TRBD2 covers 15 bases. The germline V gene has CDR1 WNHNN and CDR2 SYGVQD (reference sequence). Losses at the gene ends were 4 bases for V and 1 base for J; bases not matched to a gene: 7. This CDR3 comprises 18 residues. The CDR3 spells CASSGAGTSGGTQETQYF. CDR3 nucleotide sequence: TGCGCCAGCAGTGGAGCCGGGACTAGCGGGGGGACCCAAGAGACCCAGTACTTC.

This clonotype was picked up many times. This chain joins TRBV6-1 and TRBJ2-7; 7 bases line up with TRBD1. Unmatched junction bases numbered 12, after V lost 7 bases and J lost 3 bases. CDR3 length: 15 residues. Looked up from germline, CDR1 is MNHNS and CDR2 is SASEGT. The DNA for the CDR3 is TGTGCCAGCACCCAGGGGGACACTAGACTCTACGAGCAGTACTTC. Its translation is CASTQGDTRLYEQYF.

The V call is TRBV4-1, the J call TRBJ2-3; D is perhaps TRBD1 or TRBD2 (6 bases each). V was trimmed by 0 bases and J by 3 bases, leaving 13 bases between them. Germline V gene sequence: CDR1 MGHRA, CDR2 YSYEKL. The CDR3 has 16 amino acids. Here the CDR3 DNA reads TGCGCCAGCAGCCAAGATCGAGGGGGGAGAACAGATACGCAGTATTTT. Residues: CASSQDRGGRTDTQYF.

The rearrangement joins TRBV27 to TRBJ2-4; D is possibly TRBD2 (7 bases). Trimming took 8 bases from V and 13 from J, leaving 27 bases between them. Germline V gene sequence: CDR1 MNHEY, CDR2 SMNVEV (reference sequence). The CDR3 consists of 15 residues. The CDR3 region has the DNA TGTGCCAGCGCCGGGGGGCGGAGAGCCAAAGACACGCAGTACTTC. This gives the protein CASAGGRRAKDTQYF.

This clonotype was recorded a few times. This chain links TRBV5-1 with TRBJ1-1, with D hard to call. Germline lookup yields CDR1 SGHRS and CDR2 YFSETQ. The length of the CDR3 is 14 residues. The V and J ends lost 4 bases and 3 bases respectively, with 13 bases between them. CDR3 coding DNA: TGCGCCAGCAGCGTCGGAGGGATGGACACTGAAGCTTTCTTT. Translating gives CASSVGGMDTEAFF.

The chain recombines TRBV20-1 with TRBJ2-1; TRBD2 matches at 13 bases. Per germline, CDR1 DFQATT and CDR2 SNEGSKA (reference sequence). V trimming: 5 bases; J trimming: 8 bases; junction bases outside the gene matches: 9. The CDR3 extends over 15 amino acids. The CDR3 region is CSARPQGLAGYEQFF. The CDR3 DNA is TGCAGTGCTCGCCCCCAGGGACTAGCGGGATATGAGCAGTTCTTC.

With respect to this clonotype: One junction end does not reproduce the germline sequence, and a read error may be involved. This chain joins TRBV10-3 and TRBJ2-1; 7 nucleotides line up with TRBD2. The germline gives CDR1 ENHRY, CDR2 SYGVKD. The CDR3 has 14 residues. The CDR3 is CATIPLAAYDEQFF. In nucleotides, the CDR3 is TGTGCCACCATACCCCTAGCGGCATACGATGAGCAGTTTTTC.

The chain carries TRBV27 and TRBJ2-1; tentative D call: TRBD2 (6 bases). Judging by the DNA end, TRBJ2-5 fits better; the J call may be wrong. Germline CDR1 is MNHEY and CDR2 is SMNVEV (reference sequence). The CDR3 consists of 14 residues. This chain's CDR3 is CAGSGRGHKETQYF. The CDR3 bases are TGTGCGGGGAGCGGGCGCGGTCACAAAGAGACCCAGTACTTC.

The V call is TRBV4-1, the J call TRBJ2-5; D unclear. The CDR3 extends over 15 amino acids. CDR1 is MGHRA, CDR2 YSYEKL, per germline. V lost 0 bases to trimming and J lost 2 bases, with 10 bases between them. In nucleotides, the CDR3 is TGCGCCAGCAGCCAAGAAACCCGCCTACAAGAGACCCAGTACTTC. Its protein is CASSQETRLQETQYF.

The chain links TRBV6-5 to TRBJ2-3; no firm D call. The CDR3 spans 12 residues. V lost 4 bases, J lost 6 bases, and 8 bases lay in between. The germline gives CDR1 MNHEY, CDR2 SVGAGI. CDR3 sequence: CASSFRGDTQYF. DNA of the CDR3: TGTGCCAGCAGTTTTAGAGGCGATACGCAGTATTTT.

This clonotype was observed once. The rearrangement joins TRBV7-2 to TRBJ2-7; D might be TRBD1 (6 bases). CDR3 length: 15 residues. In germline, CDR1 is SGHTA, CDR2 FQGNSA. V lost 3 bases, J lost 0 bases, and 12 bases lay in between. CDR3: CASSFFRTDSYEQYF. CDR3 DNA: TGTGCCAGCAGCTTCTTCCGGACAGACTCCTACGAGCAGTACTTC.

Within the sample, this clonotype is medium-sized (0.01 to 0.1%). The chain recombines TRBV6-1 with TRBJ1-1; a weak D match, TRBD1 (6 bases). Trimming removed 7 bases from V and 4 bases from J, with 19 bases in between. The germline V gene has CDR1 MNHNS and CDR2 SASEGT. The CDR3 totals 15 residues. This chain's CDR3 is CASKGGFARGTEAFF. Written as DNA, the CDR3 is TGTGCCAGCAAAGGGGGTTTTGCTCGGGGCACTGAAGCTTTCTTT.

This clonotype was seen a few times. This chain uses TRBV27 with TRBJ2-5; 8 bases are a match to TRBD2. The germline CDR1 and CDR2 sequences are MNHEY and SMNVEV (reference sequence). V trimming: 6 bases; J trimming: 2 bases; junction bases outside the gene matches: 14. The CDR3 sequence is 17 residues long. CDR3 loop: CASRAGGGWGGQETQYF. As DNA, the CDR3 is TGTGCCAGCAGGGCCGGGGGGGGGTGGGGGGGACAAGAGACCCAGTACTTC.